The next 27 T cell receptor beta chains were all read from a single sample in a study of PD-L1 blockade in urothelial cancer. Measured with immunoSEQ multiplex PCR; TCRdb has only the in-frame clones, and not every one. Of about 43,000 clones in the sample, approximately 90% are singletons; the top ten hold 12% to 15%. The specimen comprised PBMCs, sampled around atezolizumab (anti-PD-L1) treatment. The receptors originated from a woman aged 55-69 years with urothelial cancer.

The chain couples TRBV28 to TRBJ2-1; 8 bases are shared with TRBD2. Germline V gives CDR1 MDHEN, CDR2 SYDVKM. The CDR3 loop spans 15 amino acids. The J segment lost 7 bases and the V segment lost 7 bases, leaving 12 bases of the junction unmatched. CDR3 loop: CASTSGLVGFNEQFF. The CDR3 DNA follows: TGTGCCAGCACTTCGGGACTAGTAGGTTTTAATGAGCAGTTCTTC.

The rearrangement links TRBV19 to TRBJ1-5, with D maybe TRBD1 (6 bases). In germline, CDR1 is LNHDA, CDR2 SQIVND (reference sequence). The CDR3 loop spans 13 amino acids. Trimming stripped 2 bases from V and 6 bases from J, with 8 bases between. DNA of the CDR3: TGTGCCAGTAGTATACAGGGGCCTCAGCCCCAGCATTTT. Amino acids: CASSIQGPQPQHF. The variable domain in full, with the rest retrieved from reference TRBV19 and TRBJ1-5, is DGGITQSPKYLFRKEGQNVTLSCEQNLNHDAMYWYRQDPGQGLRLIYYSQIVNDFQKGDIAEGYSVSREKKESFPLTVTSAQKNPTAFYLCASSIQGPQPQHFGDGTRLSIL.

The genes are TRBV6-6 and TRBJ1-1; D may be TRBD1 (5 bases). The germline gives CDR1 MNHNY, CDR2 SVGAGI (reference sequence). This CDR3 is 13 amino acids long. V was clipped by 4 bases and J by 4 bases, with 10 bases between them. This CDR3 reads CASSWRGGTEAFF. The CDR3, as DNA: TGTGCCAGCAGTTGGAGGGGTGGCACTGAAGCTTTCTTT.

CDR3 nucleotides: TGCGCCAGCAGCTTGGATGGACACCCAACAGGGGAGCTGTTTTTT. Amino acid sequence: CASSLDGHPTGELFF. This chain connects TRBV5-1 to TRBJ2-2, with D perhaps TRBD1 (5 bases). Looked up from germline, CDR1 is SGHRS and CDR2 is YFSETQ. The CDR3 contains 15 residues. V was clipped by 0 bases and J by 8 bases, with 14 bases between them.

This sequence joins TRBV19 and TRBJ2-7, with D possibly matching TRBD2 (6 bases). This CDR3 has 14 amino acids. CDR1 and CDR2 (germline): LNHDA, SQIVND (reference sequence). V dropped 5 bases and J dropped 3 bases, with 14 bases sitting between them. CDR3 nucleotide sequence: TGTGCCAGTAGTCCCGGGAGCATCGGCTACGAGCAGTACTTC. Encoded protein: CASSPGSIGYEQYF. The variable domain in full, completed from reference TRBV19 and TRBJ2-7, reads DGGITQSPKYLFRKEGQNVTLSCEQNLNHDAMYWYRQDPGQGLRLIYYSQIVNDFQKGDIAEGYSVSREKKESFPLTVTSAQKNPTAFYLCASSPGSIGYEQYFGPGTRLTVT.

The CDR3 DNA follows: TGTGCCATCAGTGAGAGGACTAGCGGTTCTCACTCGAGTGAGCAGTACTTC. Translation: CAISERTSGSHSSEQYF. This chain joins TRBV10-3 and TRBJ2-7; 10 bases align to TRBD2. Trimming removed 2 bases from V and 7 bases from J; junction bases left unmatched: 14. Germline V gene lookup returns CDR1 ENHRY and CDR2 SYGVKD. This CDR3 is 17 amino acids long.

A single count supports this clone. The J gene is TRBJ1-4, the V gene TRBV7-9; D is perhaps TRBD1 (6 bases). This CDR3 comprises 14 residues. Germline V CDR1 and CDR2: SEHNR, FQNEAQ (reference sequence). The V end was cut by 2 bases, the J end by 8 bases, with 12 bases between. CDR3 DNA: TGTGCCAGCAGCTTATTGGGGGCGAAGGAAAAACTGTTTTTT. Amino acid sequence: CASSLLGAKEKLFF.

The chain is built from TRBV5-4 and TRBJ2-5; the D gene is possibly TRBD2 (5 bases). The ends were cut back, 4 bases at V and 0 bases at J, with 10 bases in the middle. The CDR3 is 14 amino acids. Germline V gene sequence: CDR1 SGHNT, CDR2 YYREEE (reference sequence). CDR3 DNA sequence: TGTGCCAGCAGCCCCGGGAACAACCAAGAGACCCAGTACTTC. It yields the protein CASSPGNNQETQYF.

The V and J genes are TRBV13 and TRBJ2-3, with 15 bases identical to TRBD2. The germline CDR1 and CDR2 sequences are PRHDT and FYEKMQ (reference sequence). V shed 3 bases and J 4 bases; nucleotides not matched to a gene: 8. The CDR3 is made up of 18 amino acids. The CDR3 bases are TGTGCCAGCAGCTTCGGACTAGCGGGGGGGATTGACTCAGATACGCAGTATTTT. It is translated as CASSFGLAGGIDSDTQYF. The variable domain in full, completed from reference TRBV13 and TRBJ2-3, reads AAGVIQSPRHLIKEKRETATLKCYPIPRHDTVYWYQQGPGQDPQFLISFYEKMQSDKGSIPDRFSAQQFSDYHSELNMSSLELGDSALYFCASSFGLAGGIDSDTQYFGPGTRLTVL.

This rearrangement joins TRBV18 to TRBJ2-7; 8 bases are a match to TRBD1. After removal of 2 bases from V and 2 bases from J, the junction contained 2 bases not matched to a gene. There are 14 residues in the CDR3. Germline assignment: CDR1 KGHSH and CDR2 LQKENI. The CDR3 region has the DNA TGTGCCAGCTCACCATCGGACAGGGCCTACGAGCAGTACTTC. This translates into CASSPSDRAYEQYF.

The CDR3 region is CASSLWGILRGTPAEQYF. CDR3 nucleotides: TGTGCCAGCAGCTTATGGGGCATTCTGAGGGGGACCCCGGCCGAGCAGTACTTC. The chain employs TRBV7-2 and TRBJ2-7; a possible D gene is TRBD1 (6 bases). There are 18 residues in the CDR3. V lost 2 bases and J lost 6, with 26 bases in between. Germline assignment: CDR1 SGHTA and CDR2 FQGNSA.

The rearrangement uses TRBV18 and TRBJ1-4, with D unresolved. CDR1 is KGHSH, CDR2 LQKENI, per germline. This CDR3 comprises 16 residues. Trimming pared 0 bases from V and 8 bases from J, leaving 16 bases between. Here the CDR3 reads CASSPPLAGIGEKLFF. The CDR3, as DNA: TGTGCCAGCTCACCACCCTTGGCGGGGATAGGCGAAAAACTGTTTTTT. Using reference TRBV18 and TRBJ1-4 for the parts outside the CDR3, the full variable domain is NAGVMQNPRHLVRRRGQEARLRCSPMKGHSHVYWYRQLPEEGLKFMVYLQKENIIDESGMPKERFSAEFPKEGPSILRIQQVVRGDSAAYFCASSPPLAGIGEKLFFGSGTQLSVL.

In its sample, this clone is medium-sized. The V and J genes are TRBV7-8 and TRBJ1-2; 8 bases line up with TRBD1. J lost 4 bases, V lost 1 base, and 8 bases had no gene match. The CDR3 is 16 residues long. Germline-derived CDR1 and CDR2 are SGHVS and FQNEAQ. CDR3 nucleotides: TGTGCCAGCAGCTTAGTACCAAGACAGGGGACCTATGGCTACACCTTC. It translates to CASSLVPRQGTYGYTF.

Details on this clone: Germline and junction disagree at one end, which may indicate a read error. Other DNA variants within this sample encode the same CDR3. This rearrangement joins TRBV4-1 to TRBJ2-4; tentatively, D is TRBD2 (5 bases). The CDR3 sequence is 19 residues long. The germline V gene encodes CDR1 MGHRA and CDR2 YSYEKL. CDR3 sequence: CASSHPSEYSSLAKNIQYF. As DNA, the CDR3 is TGCGCCAGCAGCCACCCGTCAGAATACAGTAGTCTAGCCAAGAACATTCAGTACTTC.

The sample holds a few counts of this clone. V and J are TRBV7-9 and TRBJ2-7, with 13 bases matching TRBD2. The CDR3 has 14 residues. Germline V gene lookup returns CDR1 SEHNR and CDR2 FQNEAQ (reference sequence). In nucleotides, the CDR3 is TGTGCAAGCGATCCGGGACTAGCGGGATTCATGCAGTACTTC. It encodes CASDPGLAGFMQYF.

The chain carries TRBV11-3 and TRBJ2-7, with D possibly TRBD1 on 7 matching bases. V lost 1 base and J 1 base, leaving 20 bases between the germline ends. The CDR3 covers 18 residues. Germline CDR1 SGHNT, CDR2 YENEEA. CDR3 protein: CASSLVGQGGSGSYEQYF. CDR3 DNA: TGTGCCAGCAGCTTAGTGGGGCAGGGGGGTAGTGGGTCCTACGAGCAGTACTTC.

The chain combines TRBV4-2 with TRBJ2-7, with D maybe TRBD2 (5 bases). The CDR3 consists of 16 residues. V was pared by 2 bases and J by 3 bases, with 17 bases between. Germline-derived CDR1 and CDR2 are LGHNA and YNFKEQ. This CDR3 is CASSQPAGGWIYEQYF. The CDR3 DNA sequence: TGTGCCAGCAGCCAACCGGCAGGCGGGTGGATCTACGAGCAGTACTTC.

The V and J genes are TRBV11-3 and TRBJ2-1, with D possibly matching TRBD2 (5 bases). V lost 3 bases and J lost 8, with 17 bases in between. Germline V CDR1 and CDR2: SGHNT, YENEEA. The CDR3 is made up of 15 amino acids. The CDR3 coding sequence is TGTGCCAGCAGCTTGAGCGGAACGGCCTCCGATGAGCAGTTCTTC. Its translation: CASSLSGTASDEQFF.

The chain has TRBV6-5 and TRBJ2-7, with a possible D match to TRBD2 (6 bases). Germline V gives CDR1 MNHEY, CDR2 SVGAGI. This CDR3 has 15 residues. Trimming shortened V by 5 bases and J by 3 bases, and 17 bases separated the two germline ends. The CDR3 region is CASSKTGTLIYEQYF. The DNA for the CDR3 is TGTGCCAGCAGTAAAACCGGGACTCTGATCTACGAGCAGTACTTC.

The rearrangement joins TRBV30 to TRBJ2-4; TRBD1 matches 7 bases. V lost 2 bases to trimming and J lost 3 bases; unmatched junction nucleotides: 4. Per germline, CDR1 GTSNPN and CDR2 SVGIG (reference sequence). The CDR3 covers 14 residues. CDR3 in amino acids: CAWSTQGDKNIQYF. The CDR3 nucleotides read TGTGCCTGGAGTACTCAGGGGGACAAAAACATTCAGTACTTC.

The V gene is TRBV6-1, the J gene TRBJ2-7; D gene unclear. From germline, CDR1 is MNHNS and CDR2 SASEGT. V was cut by 3 bases and J by 2 bases, with 8 bases left in between. The CDR3 has 13 amino acids. CDR3 nucleotide sequence: TGTGCCAGCAGTGAGGTTCGGGCCTACGAGCAGTACTTC. Amino acids: CASSEVRAYEQYF.

The CDR3 nucleotides are TGCGCCAGCAGCGGTGCCGGGACAGGGGTGGGAGGCTACACCTTC. It yields the protein CASSGAGTGVGGYTF. The J gene is TRBJ1-2, the V gene TRBV5-1; 10 bases align to TRBD1. The junction had 11 bases not matched to a gene; V was cut back by 4 bases and J by 8 bases. Germline CDR1 and CDR2: SGHRS and YFSETQ. CDR3 length: 15 residues. The entire variable domain, with the rest obtained from reference TRBV5-1 and TRBJ1-2, is as follows: KAGVTQTPRYLIKTRGQQVTLSCSPISGHRSVSWYQQTPGQGLQFLFEYFSETQRNKGNFPGRFSGRQFSNSRSEMNVSTLELGDSALYLCASSGAGTGVGGYTFGSGTRLTVV.

This chain connects TRBV7-2 to TRBJ2-1; D is unclear. Germline V gives CDR1 SGHTA, CDR2 FQGNSA. The V end lost 4 bases, the J end lost 8 bases, and 12 bases lay between the germline ends. The CDR3 is 13 residues long. The CDR3 here is CASSSTYLDEQFF. CDR3 in DNA: TGTGCCAGCAGCTCTACTTACCTCGATGAGCAGTTCTTC. Variable domain in full (rest from reference TRBV7-2 and TRBJ2-1): GAGVSQSPSNKVTEKGKDVELRCDPISGHTALYWYRQSLGQGLEFLIYFQGNSAPDKSGLPSDRFSAERTGGSVSTLTIQRTQQEDSAVYLCASSSTYLDEQFFGPGTRLTVL.

The chain combines TRBV28 with TRBJ1-1; D is possibly TRBD1 (5 bases). The CDR3 runs to 16 residues. Germline V gene sequence: CDR1 MDHEN, CDR2 SYDVKM. The V and J ends lost 1 base and 5 bases respectively, with 17 bases between them. This CDR3 reads CASSLLIGPSGTEAFF. The DNA of the CDR3 is TGTGCCAGCAGTTTATTAATCGGGCCCTCAGGGACTGAAGCTTTCTTT.

The V and J genes are TRBV28 and TRBJ2-1; 13 bases are shared with TRBD2. This CDR3 has 15 amino acids. The V gene's germline CDR1 is MDHEN and CDR2 SYDVKM. Trimming removed 3 bases from V and 8 bases from J; junction bases left unmatched: 4. CDR3 sequence reads: CASSFRLAGGDEQFF. CDR3 DNA sequence: TGTGCCAGCAGTTTTCGACTAGCGGGAGGCGATGAGCAGTTCTTC.

The chain joins TRBV28 to TRBJ2-7, with D hard to call. The CDR3 is made up of 13 amino acids. Germline assignment: CDR1 MDHEN and CDR2 SYDVKM. Trimming stripped 6 bases from V and 2 bases from J, with 11 bases between. The CDR3 sequence is CASSLRHAYEQYF. CDR3 nucleotides: TGTGCCAGCAGCCTACGACACGCCTACGAGCAGTACTTC.

This chain joins TRBV9 and TRBJ1-5; 7 nucleotides agree with TRBD1. V shed 2 bases and J 6 bases; nucleotides not matched to a gene: 8. CDR3 length: 15 residues. Looked up from germline, CDR1 is SGDLS and CDR2 is YYNGEE. CDR3 nucleotide sequence: TGTGCCAGCAGCGTTAACGACAGGGCTAGTCAGCCCCAGCATTTT. This sequence encodes CASSVNDRASQPQHF.